The 27 T cell receptor beta chains presented below share a single source sample, sequenced in a study of T cells after yellow fever vaccination. In TCRdb, the 5' RACE reads were re-called with MiXCR into one record per CDR3 protein. The table has a few hundred thousand distinct CDR3 sequences, 3.6% seen once. Material: PBMCs, obtained 15 days after the yellow fever booster vaccination. The receptors come from a young man who received the YFV17D yellow fever vaccine.

This chain uses TRBV10-3 with TRBJ1-4; D perhaps matches TRBD1 (5 bases). The CDR3 extends over 13 amino acids. V shed 3 bases and J shed 5 bases, with 7 bases lying between them. Germline CDR1 ENHRY, CDR2 SYGVKD. The CDR3 loop is CAISDRTNEKLFF. In DNA, the CDR3 is TGTGCCATCAGTGACAGGACAAATGAAAAACTGTTTTTT.

This clonotype occurred a few times. The chain uses TRBV4-3 and TRBJ1-6, with unresolved D. Trimming removed 3 bases at V and 0 bases at J, with 21 bases between. The germline CDR1 and CDR2 sequences are LGHNA and YSLEER. There are 20 residues in the CDR3. In DNA, the CDR3 is TGCGCCAGCAGCCAGCACCTGCCCCGCGCCACAAGCTCCTATAATTCACCCCTCCACTTT. Protein: CASSQHLPRATSSYNSPLHF.

The V call is TRBV12-3 or TRBV12-4, the J call TRBJ2-5; 14 bases are shared with TRBD2. V shed 5 bases and J 7 bases; nucleotides not matched to a gene: 6. There are 15 residues in the CDR3. The CDR3 reads CASSLLGLAGVTQYF. The CDR3 DNA reads TGTGCCAGCAGTCTCCTGGGACTAGCGGGGGTGACCCAGTACTTC.

This clonotype was counted many times. The V and J genes are TRBV28 and TRBJ2-6, with 7 bases lining up with TRBD1. The V and J ends lost 5 bases and 0 bases, in that order; junction bases with no gene match: 1. CDR3 length equals 15 residues. CDR1 MDHEN and CDR2 SYDVKM come from the germline V gene. In DNA, the CDR3 is TGTGCCAGCAGTGGGACAGTCTCTGGGGCCAACGTCCTGACTTTC. Its translation: CASSGTVSGANVLTF.

This clonotype was recorded many times. This chain uses TRBV6-5 with TRBJ2-7; D ambiguous. This CDR3 comprises 15 residues. Germline loops: CDR1 MNHEY, CDR2 SVGAGI. Trimming cost V 6 bases and J 3 bases, with 18 bases left between them. The CDR3 is CASSYGLKGNYEQYF. The CDR3 nucleotides are TGTGCCAGCAGCTACGGGTTGAAAGGGAACTACGAGCAGTACTTC.

This clonotype appeared many times. This chain links TRBV4-1 with TRBJ2-7; D might be TRBD2 (6 bases). Between the trimmed V and J ends, which lost 2 bases and 2 bases, there was a span of 19 bases. The CDR3 extends over 17 amino acids. Germline CDR1 MGHRA, CDR2 YSYEKL. The chain's CDR3 is CASSQWRDCGSTYEQYV. CDR3 coding DNA: TGCGCCAGCAGCCAATGGCGGGATTGTGGGTCGACCTACGAGCAGTACGTC.

This clonotype has ten or more counts. The chain has TRBV18 and TRBJ2-3, with 11 bases matching TRBD2. With 4 bases clipped from V and 3 bases from J, the junction kept 6 bases outside the gene matches. The CDR3 covers 16 residues. The germline CDR1 and CDR2 sequences are KGHSH and LQKENI. The CDR3 DNA sequence: TGTGCCAGCTCACGAGGGACTAGCGGATTTACAGATACGCAGTATTTT. Its translation is CASSRGTSGFTDTQYF.

This clonotype was detected many times. The chain has TRBV6-5 and TRBJ2-1, with D hard to call. The CDR3 extends over 15 amino acids. Per germline, CDR1 MNHEY and CDR2 SVGAGI. V was cut by 0 bases and J by 0 bases, with 6 bases left in between. The CDR3 DNA follows: TGTGCCAGCAGTTACTCCATTGGCTCCTACAATGAGCAGTTCTTC. As protein: CASSYSIGSYNEQFF.

This clonotype was observed many times. CDR3 bases: TGTGCCAGCAGCTTGGGGTTGGACAGACCGAATTCACCCCTCCACTTT. Its translation: CASSLGLDRPNSPLHF. The chain links TRBV5-5 to TRBJ1-6, with a possible D match to TRBD1 (6 bases). Germline V gives CDR1 SGHKS, CDR2 YYEKEE (reference sequence). CDR3 length: 16 residues. Trimming removed 0 bases from V and 7 bases from J, with 14 bases in between.

Comment on this clonotype: Since a much larger clone is just one base distant, this may be a read error. V gene TRBV11-2 combines with J gene TRBJ1-1, with D unresolved. Germline loops: CDR1 SGHAT, CDR2 FQNNGV. This CDR3 region has 14 residues. CDR3 DNA sequence: TGTGCCAGCAGCCCCTTCGGGGAGAACTCTGAAGCTTTCTTT. Translating it yields CASSPFGENSEAFF.

This clonotype was counted at least ten times. The chain is built from TRBV7-2 and TRBJ2-1; D remains unclear. This CDR3 has 12 amino acids. Trimming took 3 bases from V and 10 from J, leaving 10 bases between them. Germline lookup yields CDR1 SGHTA and CDR2 FQGNSA. CDR3: CASSFAAREQFF. Written as DNA, the CDR3 is TGTGCCAGCAGCTTCGCAGCCCGCGAGCAGTTCTTC.

Ten or more counts support this clonotype. CDR3 DNA: TGTGCCTGGGGGGACTCCCACCCGGGGACCCAGTACTTC. Translation: CAWGDSHPGTQYF. The chain joins TRBV30 to TRBJ2-5, with D maybe TRBD2 (6 bases). The CDR3 has 13 residues. Between the trimmed V and J ends, which lost 5 bases and 7 bases, there was a span of 17 bases. Germline CDR1 reads GTSNPN; CDR2 reads SVGIG (reference sequence).

This clonotype was recorded at least ten times. The rearrangement uses TRBV12-3 or TRBV12-4 and TRBJ1-5, with 7 bases aligning to TRBD1. J lost 5 bases, V lost 7 bases, and 8 bases had no gene match. The CDR3 sequence is 14 residues long. The CDR3, as DNA: TGTGCCAGCAATTACAGGGGTAGGGATCAGCCCCAGCATTTT. Its protein product is CASNYRGRDQPQHF.

This clonotype was seen ten or more times. V usage is TRBV5-1 and J usage is TRBJ1-4; no definite D call. Germline V lookup: CDR1 SGHRS, CDR2 YFSETQ. Trimming took off 3 bases at V and 7 bases at J, with 13 bases between the two ends. The CDR3 totals 14 residues. The CDR3 here is CASSSGLGSEKLFF. In DNA, the CDR3 is TGCGCCAGCAGCTCCGGGTTAGGGTCTGAAAAACTGTTTTTT. The variable domain in full, completed from reference TRBV5-1 and TRBJ1-4, reads KAGVTQTPRYLIKTRGQQVTLSCSPISGHRSVSWYQQTPGQGLQFLFEYFSETQRNKGNFPGRFSGRQFSNSRSEMNVSTLELGDSALYLCASSSGLGSEKLFFGSGTQLSVL.

This clonotype was picked up many times. The V call is TRBV20-1, the J call TRBJ1-1, with 8 bases aligning to TRBD1. The CDR3 sequence is 13 residues long. Germline values: CDR1 DFQATT, CDR2 SNEGSKA (reference sequence). J lost 1 base, V lost 5 bases, and 3 bases had no gene match. This chain's CDR3 is CSAGTGPNTEAFF. The CDR3, as DNA: TGCAGTGCTGGGACAGGACCGAACACTGAAGCTTTCTTT.

This clonotype came up many times. This rearrangement joins TRBV7-9 to TRBJ1-1; D unresolved. V was pared by 1 base and J by 1 base, with 22 bases between. CDR1 SEHNR and CDR2 FQNEAQ come from the germline V gene (reference sequence). There are 19 residues in the CDR3. CDR3 loop: CASSLGVPGRPRGNTEAFF. DNA for the CDR3: TGTGCCAGCAGCTTAGGGGTCCCGGGCAGACCACGGGGGAACACTGAAGCTTTCTTT.

This clonotype was counted many times. The chain couples TRBV7-2 to TRBJ2-1; unclear D gene. From germline, CDR1 is SGHTA and CDR2 FQGNSA. The ends were cut back, 1 base at V and 0 bases at J, with 16 bases in the middle. This CDR3 has 18 residues. The CDR3 loop is CASSLVWAVAISYNEQFF. CDR3 in DNA: TGTGCCAGCAGCTTAGTCTGGGCTGTCGCTATCTCCTACAATGAGCAGTTCTTC.

This clonotype was counted many times. This chain connects TRBV24-1 to TRBJ2-3, with 7 nucleotides matching TRBD2. Germline V gene data show CDR1 as KGHDR and CDR2 as SFDVKD. The trim removed 5 bases at V and 4 bases at J, leaving 8 bases unmatched. The CDR3 sequence is 15 residues long. In DNA, the CDR3 is TGTGCCACCAGTGCCTCCCAGGGAGGGGCAGATACGCAGTATTTT. The encoded protein is CATSASQGGADTQYF.

This clonotype was counted at least ten times. This chain uses TRBV6-5 with TRBJ2-7, with 8 bases lining up with TRBD1. Trimming cost V 6 bases and J 1 base; bases outside gene matches: 5. CDR1 is MNHEY and CDR2 is SVGAGI in the germline V gene. The CDR3 consists of 14 residues. CDR3 sequence: CASRPGQGSYEQYF. The CDR3 coding sequence is TGTGCCAGCAGACCTGGACAGGGTTCCTACGAGCAGTACTTC.

This clonotype came up a few times. The chain has TRBV11-2 and TRBJ2-3; D unresolved. The CDR3 is 12 residues long. Between the trimmed V and J ends, which lost 7 bases and 6 bases, there was a span of 11 bases. Germline CDR1 and CDR2: SGHAT and FQNNGV. The CDR3 DNA sequence: TGTGCCAGCACATGGGCCTTGGATACGCAGTATTTT. It translates to CASTWALDTQYF.

This clonotype showed up many times. The rearrangement joins TRBV5-1 to TRBJ2-3; 10 nucleotides align to TRBD2. The V gene end was trimmed by 4 bases and the J gene end by 1 base; junction bases not matched to a gene: 9. The CDR3 totals 17 residues. Looked up from germline, CDR1 is SGHRS and CDR2 is YFSETQ. The CDR3: CASSLVPLAGGTDTQYF. DNA of the CDR3: TGCGCCAGCAGCCTAGTTCCTCTAGCGGGGGGCACAGATACGCAGTATTTT.

This clonotype was counted many times. The chain joins TRBV29-1 to TRBJ1-4, with a possible D match to TRBD1 (6 bases). The germline CDR1 and CDR2 sequences are SQVTM and ANQGSEA. The CDR3 is 13 residues long. V lost 6 bases to trimming and J lost 6 bases, with 14 bases between them. For the CDR3, the DNA is TGCAGCGTGGGTGTGGGGGCCGATGAAAAACTGTTTTTT. It translates to CSVGVGADEKLFF.

This clonotype has only a few counts. V and J are TRBV6-5 and TRBJ2-4, with 7 bases that match TRBD1. CDR1 MNHEY and CDR2 SVGAGI come from the germline V gene. J was trimmed by 8 bases and V by 0 bases; bases with no gene match: 4. This CDR3 is 14 amino acids long. CDR3 coding DNA: TGTGCCAGCAGTTACTCGCCCACAGGGGACATTCAGTACTTC. Translated: CASSYSPTGDIQYF.

This clonotype has a count of ten or more. The rearrangement links TRBV28 to TRBJ2-4; no clear D. From germline, CDR1 is MDHEN and CDR2 SYDVKM. This CDR3 spans 15 amino acids. The germline V and J ends were trimmed by 4 bases and 0 bases, with 10 bases remaining between them. CDR3 bases: TGTGCCAGCAGTTCCCGGACGGAAGCCAAAAACATTCAGTACTTC. It encodes CASSSRTEAKNIQYF.

This clonotype was detected many times. The chain is built from TRBV7-2 and TRBJ1-6, with unresolved D. Germline-derived CDR1 and CDR2 are SGHTA and FQGNSA. V dropped 1 base and J dropped 18 bases, with 16 bases sitting between them. This CDR3 contains 13 residues. CDR3 region: CASSLVLRGSTHF. The DNA for the CDR3 is TGTGCCAGCAGCTTAGTTCTTCGGGGATCGACCCACTTT.

This clonotype has at least ten counts. The rearrangement links TRBV19 to TRBJ1-1; the match to TRBD1 covers 8 bases. The junction had 5 bases not matched to a gene; V was cut back by 5 bases and J by 9 bases. CDR1 is LNHDA, CDR2 SQIVND, per germline (reference sequence). The CDR3 has 12 residues. The CDR3 loop reads CASSLGQGKAFF. The DNA of the CDR3 is TGTGCCAGTAGTCTTGGACAGGGAAAAGCTTTCTTT.

In this sample, this clonotype turned up many times. The chain joins TRBV30 to TRBJ2-1; TRBD2 matches at 10 bases. CDR3 length: 13 amino acids. From germline, CDR1 is GTSNPN and CDR2 SVGIG (reference sequence). V lost 7 bases to trimming and J lost 9 bases; unmatched junction nucleotides: 9. CDR3 sequence reads: CASLRSGGGEQFF. CDR3 bases: TGTGCCTCCCTCCGCAGCGGGGGGGGTGAGCAGTTCTTC. Variable domain in full (rest from reference TRBV30 and TRBJ2-1): SQTIHQWPATLVQPVGSPLSLECTVEGTSNPNLYWYRQAAGRGLQLLFYSVGIGQISSEVPQNLSASRPQDRQFILSSKKLLLSDSGFYLCASLRSGGGEQFFGPGTRLTVL.